This TCR beta chain was sequenced for a study of blood T cell repertoires in COVID-19. For the study at large: The United States, Italy and Spain provided the acute and convalescent COVID-19 samples.

V was pared by 5 bases and J by 2 bases, with 12 bases between. Germline CDR1 is PRHDT and CDR2 is FYEKMQ (reference sequence). This CDR3 contains 14 residues. TCRdb keeps only in-frame clones here, not all; method: immunoSEQ multiplex PCR. Here the sample spans some 120,000 clones, 60% to 80% being singletons. The rearrangement uses TRBV13 and TRBJ1-2, with D perhaps matching TRBD1 (6 bases). The sample was peripheral blood. This receptor was obtained from a man aged 55 to 70 with acute or convalescent COVID-19. The CDR3 nucleotides read TGTGCCAGCAGCCACAGGGACATAAACTATGGCTACACCTTC. This encodes CASSHRDINYGYTF. Drawing the rest from reference TRBV13 and TRBJ1-2, the complete variable domain is AAGVIQSPRHLIKEKRETATLKCYPIPRHDTVYWYQQGPGQDPQFLISFYEKMQSDKGSIPDRFSAQQFSDYHSELNMSSLELGDSALYFCASSHRDINYGYTFGSGTRLTVV.